The rows below give T cell receptor beta chains drawn from one sample of a study of cytomegalovirus exposure and HLA in healthy donors. This table comes from immunoSEQ multiplex PCR, and its TCRdb copy is limited to in-frame clones, with some not included. The data contain hundreds of thousands of clones, over 75% of them seen just once; the ten biggest clones take up around 12%. Sequenced sample: PBMCs. Receptors were obtained from a man aged 18 to 29 in good health and CMV-seropositive. Each CDR3 is given with its conserved first and last residue. D genes are given only for firm matches. Clone size appears in some rows only: once, few, many, or a class for an expanded clone.

D gene: NA
clone size: NA
V gene: TRBV6-5
J gene: TRBJ2-1
CDR3 protein: CASSYSDRLTNNEQFF
CDR3 DNA: TGTGCCAGCAGTTACTCCGACAGGTTGACGAACAATGAGCAGTTCTTC

D gene: NA
clone size: NA
V gene: TRBV6-5
J gene: TRBJ2-7
CDR3 protein: CASSPMGGQGYEQYF
CDR3 DNA: TGTGCCAGCAGTCCGATGGGGGGGCAGGGGTACGAGCAGTACTTC

D gene: NA
clone size: NA
V gene: TRBV7-2
J gene: TRBJ1-2
CDR3 protein: CASSPHRVSDGYTF
CDR3 DNA: TGTGCCAGCAGCCCACACAGGGTTAGCGATGGCTACACCTTC

D gene: NA
clone size: NA
V gene: TRBV11-3
J gene: TRBJ2-3
CDR3 protein: CASSLWAADTQYF
CDR3 DNA: TGTGCCAGCAGCTTATGGGCCGCAGATACGCAGTATTTT

D gene: NA
clone size: once
V gene: TRBV5-1
J gene: TRBJ2-7
CDR3 protein: CASSLFLARDPNEQYF
CDR3 DNA: TGCGCCAGCAGCTTGTTTCTCGCCCGGGACCCAAACGAGCAGTACTTC

D gene: NA
clone size: NA
V gene: TRBV13
J gene: TRBJ1-2
CDR3 protein: CASSLRGAANYGYTF
CDR3 DNA: TGTGCCAGCAGCTTACGTGGGGCGGCCAACTATGGCTACACCTTC

D gene: NA
clone size: NA
V gene: TRBV7-3
J gene: TRBJ2-7
CDR3 protein: CASSLGASSYEQYF
CDR3 DNA: TGTGCCAGCAGCTTAGGGGCCAGCTCCTACGAGCAGTACTTC

D gene: TRBD1
clone size: NA
V gene: TRBV7-2
J gene: TRBJ2-7
CDR3 protein: CASSEDRREQYF
CDR3 DNA: TGTGCCAGCAGCGAGGACAGGCGAGAGCAGTACTTC

D gene: TRBD2
clone size: NA
V gene: TRBV27
J gene: TRBJ2-7
CDR3 protein: CATQIYAGGIYEQYF
CDR3 DNA: TGTGCCACCCAGATTTACGCGGGAGGTATCTACGAGCAGTACTTC

D gene: TRBD2
clone size: NA
V gene: TRBV5-1
J gene: TRBJ2-1
CDR3 protein: CASSPSGLAGNEQFF
CDR3 DNA: TGCGCCAGCAGCCCATCGGGACTAGCGGGCAATGAGCAGTTCTTC

D gene: TRBD2
clone size: NA
V gene: TRBV6-6
J gene: TRBJ2-7
CDR3 protein: CASSYGEGWYEQYF
CDR3 DNA: TGTGCCAGCAGTTACGGGGAGGGTTGGTACGAGCAGTACTTC

D gene: TRBD2
clone size: NA
V gene: TRBV27
J gene: TRBJ2-3
CDR3 protein: CASSFSRSRGSADTQYF
CDR3 DNA: TGTGCCAGCAGTTTTTCTCGTTCACGCGGGAGTGCAGATACGCAGTATTTT

D gene: TRBD1
clone size: NA
V gene: TRBV27
J gene: TRBJ1-1
CDR3 protein: CASSAHRGNTEAFF
CDR3 DNA: TGTGCCAGCAGTGCCCACAGGGGGAACACTGAAGCTTTCTTT

D gene: TRBD1
clone size: NA
V gene: TRBV27
J gene: TRBJ2-7
CDR3 protein: CASRLTGSYEQYF
CDR3 DNA: TGTGCCAGCAGATTGACAGGGTCCTACGAGCAGTACTTC

D gene: NA
clone size: NA
V gene: TRBV5-1
J gene: TRBJ2-1
CDR3 protein: CASSLGSEYNEQFF
CDR3 DNA: TGCGCCAGCAGCTTGGGGAGCGAGTACAATGAGCAGTTCTTC

D gene: NA
clone size: NA
V gene: TRBV5-5
J gene: TRBJ2-2
CDR3 protein: CASSFFATNTGELFF
CDR3 DNA: TGTGCCAGCAGCTTTTTTGCGACCAACACCGGGGAGCTGTTTTTT

D gene: NA
clone size: NA
V gene: TRBV30
J gene: TRBJ1-1
CDR3 protein: CAWSSAVVEAFF
CDR3 DNA: TGTGCCTGGAGCTCTGCGGTGGTGGAAGCTTTCTTT

D gene: TRBD2
clone size: NA
V gene: TRBV18
J gene: TRBJ2-7
CDR3 protein: CASSAPGLVSYEQYF
CDR3 DNA: TGTGCCAGCTCAGCTCCGGGACTAGTCTCCTACGAGCAGTACTTC

D gene: NA
clone size: NA
V gene: TRBV27
J gene: TRBJ2-7
CDR3 protein: CASSSYEQYF
CDR3 DNA: TGTGCCAGCAGCTCCTACGAGCAGTACTTC

D gene: TRBD2
clone size: NA
V gene: TRBV5-4
J gene: TRBJ2-5
CDR3 protein: CASSSGLAGAETQYF
CDR3 DNA: TGTGCCAGCAGCTCCGGACTAGCGGGAGCAGAGACCCAGTACTTC

D gene: NA
clone size: few
V gene: TRBV19
J gene: TRBJ1-5
CDR3 protein: CASVEPYSNQPQHF
CDR3 DNA: TGTGCCAGCGTGGAGCCCTATAGCAATCAGCCCCAGCATTTT

D gene: NA
clone size: NA
V gene: TRBV7-9
J gene: TRBJ2-7
CDR3 protein: CASSHWTDSPYEQYF
CDR3 DNA: TGTGCCAGCAGCCACTGGACGGATTCCCCCTACGAGCAGTACTTC